The clone carrying this T cell receptor (beta chain) was found a few times. Its antigen remains unknown. The CDR3 covers 14 residues. Germline loops: CDR1 SGHTA, CDR2 FQGTGA. Deletions cut 4 bases from V and 0 bases from J, with 7 bases between. These data are taken from a study of T cells in localized non-small cell lung cancer. General study findings and limits: T cell clonality was highest in uninvolved adjacent lung, above tumor.

The data were produced by immunoSEQ multiplex PCR, yet TCRdb's version contains in-frame clones alone and is incomplete. The data contain more than 40,000 clones, 85% to 90% of them singletons. The TCR originated in a man aged 35 to 69 with stage II lung adenocarcinoma. Sequencing used PBMCs, obtained before any cancer treatment. This chain connects TRBV7-3 to TRBJ1-3, with a weak D call TRBD1 (5 bases). This chain's CDR3 is CASSSTVSGNTIYF. The CDR3, as DNA: TGTGCCAGCAGCTCGACAGTCTCTGGAAACACCATATATTTT.